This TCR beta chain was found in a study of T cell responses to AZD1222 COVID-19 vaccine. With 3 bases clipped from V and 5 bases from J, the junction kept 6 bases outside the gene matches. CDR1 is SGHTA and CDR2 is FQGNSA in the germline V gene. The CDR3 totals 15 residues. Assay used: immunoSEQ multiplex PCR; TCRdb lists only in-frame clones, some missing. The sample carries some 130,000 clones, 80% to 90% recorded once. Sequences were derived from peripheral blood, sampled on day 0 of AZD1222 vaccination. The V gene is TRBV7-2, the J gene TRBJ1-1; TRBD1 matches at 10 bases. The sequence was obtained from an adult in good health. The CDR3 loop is CASSLHRTGGTEAFF. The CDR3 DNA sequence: TGTGCCAGCAGCTTGCATCGGACAGGGGGAACTGAAGCTTTCTTT.